This is a list of T cell receptor beta chains from one sample in a study of T cells in Graves' hyperthyroidism and ophthalmopathy. TCRdb ran MiXCR on the multiplex PCR reads and lists one entry per CDR3 protein. The sample records around 580,000 distinct CDR3 sequences, under 60% being singletons. Sequencing used peripheral blood or thyroid tissue (not recorded which). The source of these receptors is a woman younger than 30 with Graves' hyperthyroidism. Both conserved end residues are part of each CDR3. A D gene is named only where the DNA matches it firmly. Clone size, where shown, is once, few, many, or a class for clones that have expanded.

v_call	d_call	clone_size	j_call	cdr3_nt	cdr3_aa
TRBV24-1	.	few	TRBJ2-7	TGTGCCACCAGTGACATTTACGAGGCTGAGCAGTACTTC	CATSDIYEAEQYF
TRBV5-1	.	few	TRBJ1-2	TGCGCCAGCAGCTTTTTTAGCGGGAGTCGGGGCGACACCTTC	CASSFFSGSRGDTF
TRBV25-1	TRBD2	.	TRBJ2-7	TGTGCCAGCAGCCCCTTCCAGACTAGCGGCTCCTACGAGCAGTACTTC	CASSPFQTSGSYEQYF
TRBV3-1	TRBD1	many	TRBJ2-7	TGTGCCAGCAGCGAAGACAGGGCACACGAGCAGTACTTC	CASSEDRAHEQYF
TRBV19	TRBD1	.	TRBJ1-6	TGTGCCAGCCGAGGACAGGGAGTTTCACCCCTCCACTTT	CASRGQGVSPLHF
TRBV6-5	TRBD1	many	TRBJ2-7	TGTGCCAGCAGCACAGGGGCGAACTCCTACGAGCAGTACTTC	CASSTGANSYEQYF
TRBV29-1	.	.	TRBJ1-1	TGCAGCGTGCCAGGGGCAGGGTACACTGAAGCTTTCTTT	CSVPGAGYTEAFF
TRBV7-9	.	.	TRBJ2-7	TGTGCCAGCAGATCGGAGGGGGTAGACGTTTACGATGAGCAGTACTTC	CASRSEGVDVYDEQYF
TRBV29-1	.	many	TRBJ1-4	TGCAGCGTTGTATTGACAGGTGGGGGTGAAAAACTGTTTTTT	CSVVLTGGGEKLFF
TRBV20-1	.	many	TRBJ2-5	TGCAGTGCTAGCCAACCGGGCCCTAGGACCCAGTACTTC	CSASQPGPRTQYF